This entry features one T cell receptor (beta chain) sequence. Its antigen is still unknown. This CDR3 is 18 amino acids long. Per the germline V gene, CDR1 is MGHDK and CDR2 is SYGVNS. V trimming: 4 bases; J trimming: 1 base; junction bases outside the gene matches: 14. The record originates from a study of OX40 agonist ivuxolimab in advanced cancers. Looking at the study overall: Patients were treated with intravenous ivuxolimab, dosed at 0.01 to 10 mg/kg and infused every 2 weeks. Having had anti-PD-1, anti-PD-L1 or anti-CTLA-4 therapy before was allowed, and over 35% had some.

The study, taken as a whole, reports: Which antigen the expanded peripheral T cells recognized is unknown. Normalized T-cell clonal expansion was also low in some nonresponders.

Only in-frame clones appear in the TCRdb table, and some are missing; sequencing was by immunoSEQ multiplex PCR. The sample yields approximately 60,000 clones, around 86% seen once. The sequence was collected from an adult with an advanced solid tumor such as melanoma, head and neck, liver or kidney cancer. The chain recombines TRBV25-1 with TRBJ2-5, with 8 bases that match TRBD2. Here the sequenced sample was CD4+ or CD8+ T cells sorted from blood, taken in a trial of the OX40 agonist ivuxolimab. The CDR3 is CASSVPDLILAGQETQYF. CDR3 nucleotides: TGTGCCAGCAGTGTACCCGACCTGATTCTAGCGGGCCAAGAGACCCAGTACTTC.